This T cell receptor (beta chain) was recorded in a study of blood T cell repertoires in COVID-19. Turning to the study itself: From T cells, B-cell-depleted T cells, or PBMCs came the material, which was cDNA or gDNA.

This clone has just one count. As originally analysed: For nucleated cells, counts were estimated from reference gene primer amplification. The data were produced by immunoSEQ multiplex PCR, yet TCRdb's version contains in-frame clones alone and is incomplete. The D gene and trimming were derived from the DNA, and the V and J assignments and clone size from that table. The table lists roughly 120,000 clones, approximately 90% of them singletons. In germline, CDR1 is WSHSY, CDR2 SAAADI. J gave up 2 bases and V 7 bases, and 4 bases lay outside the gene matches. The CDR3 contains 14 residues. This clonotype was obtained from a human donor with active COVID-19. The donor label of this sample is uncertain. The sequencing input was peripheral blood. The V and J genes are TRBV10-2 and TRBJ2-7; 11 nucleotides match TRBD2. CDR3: CASKTSGGTYEQYF. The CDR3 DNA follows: TGCGCCAGCAAAACTAGCGGGGGCACCTACGAGCAGTACTTC.